This T cell receptor (beta chain) stems from a study of beta chain features in type 1 diabetes. Study results and caveats: Sampled from patients, naive, central memory and Treg TCRB repertoires appeared more similar than those sampled from healthy donors. When cDNA is sequenced, cells with high TCR expression could be over-represented. In every one of the four CD4+ subsets, TCRB CDR3s were moderately but significantly shorter in Type 1 diabetes patients.

On this clone: Its antigen is unknown.

CDR1 and CDR2 (germline): SGHDT, YYEEEE. CDR3 length equals 15 residues. The V end lost 2 bases, the J end lost 2 bases, and 11 bases lay between the germline ends. The entirety of the isolated RNA underwent reverse transcription, so expressed TCRB transcripts were sequenced. Libraries were prepared by immunoSEQ multiplex PCR; TCRdb keeps only in-frame clonotypes and omits some of them. The table has around 600,000 clones, roughly 12% seen once. This TCR was recovered from a man aged 30 to 39 with type 1 diabetes. Sequenced sample: naive CD4+ T cells from blood. V and J are TRBV5-6 and TRBJ1-3, with D perhaps TRBD1 (5 bases). CDR3 protein: CASSFTGYTGNTIYF. CDR3 nucleotides: TGTGCCAGCAGCTTTACAGGTTACACTGGAAACACCATATATTTT.